This TCR beta chain is drawn from a study of cytomegalovirus exposure and HLA in healthy donors. The CDR3 sequence is 13 residues long. Trimming stripped 3 bases from V and 2 bases from J, with 10 bases between. The germline V gene has CDR1 GTSNPN and CDR2 SVGIG (reference sequence). Vbeta (60) and Jbeta (13) primers were used in the PCR. Sequenced by immunoSEQ multiplex PCR; TCRdb stores in-frame clones only, minus some. The table includes under 150,000 clones, 81% detected once. Sequencing input: PBMCs. The sequence was collected from a man aged 18 to 29 in good health and CMV-seronegative. The chain joins TRBV30 to TRBJ2-5, with D maybe TRBD2 (5 bases). CDR3 protein: CAWRRTSQETQYF. CDR3 DNA: TGTGCCTGGAGGAGGACTTCGCAAGAGACCCAGTACTTC.